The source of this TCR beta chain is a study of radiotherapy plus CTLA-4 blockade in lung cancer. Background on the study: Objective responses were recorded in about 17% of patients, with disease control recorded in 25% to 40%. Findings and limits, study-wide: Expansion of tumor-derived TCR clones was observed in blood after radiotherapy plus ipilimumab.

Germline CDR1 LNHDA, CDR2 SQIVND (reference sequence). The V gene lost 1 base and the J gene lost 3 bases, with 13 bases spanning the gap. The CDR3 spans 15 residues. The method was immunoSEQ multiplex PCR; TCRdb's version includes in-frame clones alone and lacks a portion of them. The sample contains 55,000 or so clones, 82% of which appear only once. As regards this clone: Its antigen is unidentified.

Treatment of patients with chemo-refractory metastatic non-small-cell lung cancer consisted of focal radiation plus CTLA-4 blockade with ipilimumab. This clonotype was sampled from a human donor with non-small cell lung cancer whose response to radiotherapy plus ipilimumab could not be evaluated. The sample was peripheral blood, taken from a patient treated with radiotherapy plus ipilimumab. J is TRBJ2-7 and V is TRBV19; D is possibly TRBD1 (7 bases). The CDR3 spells CASSIGGDSFYEQYF. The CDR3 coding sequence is TGTGCCAGTAGTATAGGGGGGGACAGCTTCTACGAGCAGTACTTC.